This TCR beta chain was sequenced for a study of beta chain features in type 1 diabetes. Whole-study results and caveats: Shorter templates might be favored by PCR, equally in patients and controls. Shorter TCRB CDR3s, moderately but significantly so, were found in Type 1 diabetes patients in all four CD4+ subsets.

This CDR3 is built from 13 residues. V lost 4 bases and J 6 bases, leaving 12 bases between the germline ends. Per germline, CDR1 MGHRA and CDR2 YSYEKL. Note on this clone: Its antigen remains unknown.

Expressed TCRB transcripts were sequenced after all isolated RNA was converted to cDNA. Measured with immunoSEQ multiplex PCR; TCRdb has only the in-frame clones, and not every one. In the table there are 95,000 to 150,000 clones, 15% to 20% of which are singletons. V gene TRBV4-1 combines with J gene TRBJ1-2; D perhaps matches TRBD1 (5 bases). The source of this sequence is a man aged 18 to 30 with type 1 diabetes. Sequencing input: central memory CD4+ T cells from blood. CDR3 region: CASSPGTDDGYTF. CDR3 in DNA: TGCGCCAGCAGCCCTGGGACTGATGATGGCTACACCTTC.